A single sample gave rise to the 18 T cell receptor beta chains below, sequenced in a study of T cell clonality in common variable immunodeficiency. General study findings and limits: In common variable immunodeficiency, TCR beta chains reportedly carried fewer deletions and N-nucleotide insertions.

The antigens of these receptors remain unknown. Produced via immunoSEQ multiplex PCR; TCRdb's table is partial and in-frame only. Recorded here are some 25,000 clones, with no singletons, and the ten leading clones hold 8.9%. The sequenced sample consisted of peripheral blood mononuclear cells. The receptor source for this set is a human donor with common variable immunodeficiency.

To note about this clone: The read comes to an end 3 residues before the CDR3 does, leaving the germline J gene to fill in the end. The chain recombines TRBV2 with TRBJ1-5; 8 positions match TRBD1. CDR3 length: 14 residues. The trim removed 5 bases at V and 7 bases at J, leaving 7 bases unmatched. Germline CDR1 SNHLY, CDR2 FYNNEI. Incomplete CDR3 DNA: TGTGCCAGCAGTTTAGGACAGGGAGGGCAGCCC. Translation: CASSLGQGGQP. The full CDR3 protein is CASSLGQGGQPQHF. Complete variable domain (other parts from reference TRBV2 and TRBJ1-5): EPEVTQTPSHQVTQMGQEVILRCVPISNHLYFYWYRQILGQKVEFLVSFYNNEISEKSEIFDDQFSVERPDGSNFTLKIRSTKLEDSAMYFCASSLGQGGQPQHFGDGTRLSIL.

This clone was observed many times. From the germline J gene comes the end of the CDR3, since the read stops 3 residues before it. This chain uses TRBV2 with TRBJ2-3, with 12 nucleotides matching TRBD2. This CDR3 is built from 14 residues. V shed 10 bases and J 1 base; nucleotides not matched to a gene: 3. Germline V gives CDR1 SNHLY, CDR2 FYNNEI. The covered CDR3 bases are TGTGCCACCCTAGCGGGAGGGCGCACAGATACG. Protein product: CATLAGGRTDT. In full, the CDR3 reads CATLAGGRTDTQYF.

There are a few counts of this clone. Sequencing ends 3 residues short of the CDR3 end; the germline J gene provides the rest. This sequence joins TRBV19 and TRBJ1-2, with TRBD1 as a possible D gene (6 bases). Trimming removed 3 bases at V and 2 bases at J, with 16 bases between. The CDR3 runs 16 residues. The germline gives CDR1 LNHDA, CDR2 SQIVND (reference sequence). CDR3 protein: CASSINWAGENYGYTF. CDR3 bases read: TGTGCCAGTAGTATTAACTGGGCAGGGGAGAACTATGGC.

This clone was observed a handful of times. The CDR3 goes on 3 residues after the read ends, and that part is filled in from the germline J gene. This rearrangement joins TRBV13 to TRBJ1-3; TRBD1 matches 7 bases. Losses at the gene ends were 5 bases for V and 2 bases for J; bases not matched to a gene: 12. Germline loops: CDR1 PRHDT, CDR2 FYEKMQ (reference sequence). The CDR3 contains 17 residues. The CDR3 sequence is CASSTYGTAKAGNTIYF. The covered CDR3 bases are TGTGCCAGCAGCACTTACGGGACAGCTAAAGCTGGAAACACC.

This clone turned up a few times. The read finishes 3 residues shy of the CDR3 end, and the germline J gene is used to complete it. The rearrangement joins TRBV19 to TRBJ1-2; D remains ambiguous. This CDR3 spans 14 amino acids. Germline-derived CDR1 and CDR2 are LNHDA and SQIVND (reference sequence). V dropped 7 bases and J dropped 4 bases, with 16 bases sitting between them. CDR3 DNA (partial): TGTGCCAGTAAGGGTGCAGGCCGCCTCTATGGC. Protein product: CASKGAGRLYG. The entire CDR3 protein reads CASKGAGRLYGYTF.

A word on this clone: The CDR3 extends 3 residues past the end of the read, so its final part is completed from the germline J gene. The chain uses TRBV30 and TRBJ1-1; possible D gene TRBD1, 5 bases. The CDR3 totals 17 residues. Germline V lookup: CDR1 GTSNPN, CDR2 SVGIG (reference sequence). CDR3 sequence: CAWSRGGALYISAAAFF. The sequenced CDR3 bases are TGTGCCTGGAGTCGGGGGGGAGCATTATATATTTCGGCGGCG.

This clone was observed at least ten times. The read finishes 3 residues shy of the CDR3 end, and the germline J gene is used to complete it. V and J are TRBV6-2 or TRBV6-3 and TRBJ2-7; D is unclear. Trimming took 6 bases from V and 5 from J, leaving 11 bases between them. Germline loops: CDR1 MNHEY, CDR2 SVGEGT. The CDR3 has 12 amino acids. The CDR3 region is CASRISTHEQYF. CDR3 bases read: TGTGCCAGCAGGATTAGCACCCACGAG.

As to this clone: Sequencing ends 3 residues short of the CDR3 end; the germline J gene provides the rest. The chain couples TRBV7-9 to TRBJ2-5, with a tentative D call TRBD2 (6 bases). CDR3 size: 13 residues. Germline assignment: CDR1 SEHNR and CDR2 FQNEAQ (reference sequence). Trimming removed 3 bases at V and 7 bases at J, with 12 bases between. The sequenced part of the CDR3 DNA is TGTGCCAGCAGCTTCCGCGACGGGGGGACC. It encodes CASSFRDGGT. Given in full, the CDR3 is CASSFRDGGTQYF.

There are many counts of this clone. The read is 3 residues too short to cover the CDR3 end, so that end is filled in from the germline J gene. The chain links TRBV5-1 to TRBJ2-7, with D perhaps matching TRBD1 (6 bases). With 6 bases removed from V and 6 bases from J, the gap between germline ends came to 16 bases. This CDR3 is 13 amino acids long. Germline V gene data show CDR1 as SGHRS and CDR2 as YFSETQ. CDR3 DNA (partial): TGCGCCAGCACACGCGTACAGGGCGGCGAG. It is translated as CASTRVQGGE. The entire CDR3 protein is CASTRVQGGEQYF.

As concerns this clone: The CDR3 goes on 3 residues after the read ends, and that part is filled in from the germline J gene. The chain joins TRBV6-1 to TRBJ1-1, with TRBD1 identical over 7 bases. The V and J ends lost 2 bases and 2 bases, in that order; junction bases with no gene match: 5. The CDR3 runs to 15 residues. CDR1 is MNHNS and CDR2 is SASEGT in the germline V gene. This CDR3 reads CASSERGDRNTEAFF. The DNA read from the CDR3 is TGTGCCAGCAGTGAAAGGGGGGACAGAAACACTGAA.

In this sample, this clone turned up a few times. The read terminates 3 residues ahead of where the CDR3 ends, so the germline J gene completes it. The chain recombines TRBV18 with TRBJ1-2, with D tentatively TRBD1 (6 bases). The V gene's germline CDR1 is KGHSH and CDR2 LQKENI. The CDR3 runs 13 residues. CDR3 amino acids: CASSPTGIKGYTF. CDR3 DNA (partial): TGTGCCAGCTCACCAACAGGGATAAAGGGC.

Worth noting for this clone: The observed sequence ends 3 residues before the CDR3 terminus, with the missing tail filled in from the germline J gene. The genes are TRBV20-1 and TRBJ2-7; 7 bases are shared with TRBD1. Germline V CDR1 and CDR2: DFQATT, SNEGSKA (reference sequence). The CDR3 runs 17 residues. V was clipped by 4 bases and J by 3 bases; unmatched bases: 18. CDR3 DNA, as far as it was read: TGCAGTGCTATTTTGATTAAACCCGGGACAGAAAACTACGAG. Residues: CSAILIKPGTENYE. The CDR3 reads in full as CSAILIKPGTENYEQYF.

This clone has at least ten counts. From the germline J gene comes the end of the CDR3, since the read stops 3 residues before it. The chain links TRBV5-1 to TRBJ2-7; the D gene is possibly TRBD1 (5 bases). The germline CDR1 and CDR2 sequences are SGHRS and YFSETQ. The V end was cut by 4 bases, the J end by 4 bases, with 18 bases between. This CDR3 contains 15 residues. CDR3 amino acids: CASSQGLTDSYEQYF. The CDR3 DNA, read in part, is TGCGCCAGCAGCCAGGGCCTGACAGACTCGTACGAG.

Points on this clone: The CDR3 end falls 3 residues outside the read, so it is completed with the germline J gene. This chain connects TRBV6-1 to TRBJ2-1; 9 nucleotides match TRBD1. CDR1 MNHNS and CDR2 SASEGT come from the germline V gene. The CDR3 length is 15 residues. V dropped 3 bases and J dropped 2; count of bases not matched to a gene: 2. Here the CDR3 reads CASSEYRGPYNEQFF. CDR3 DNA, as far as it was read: TGTGCCAGCAGTGAGTACAGGGGGCCCTACAATGAG.

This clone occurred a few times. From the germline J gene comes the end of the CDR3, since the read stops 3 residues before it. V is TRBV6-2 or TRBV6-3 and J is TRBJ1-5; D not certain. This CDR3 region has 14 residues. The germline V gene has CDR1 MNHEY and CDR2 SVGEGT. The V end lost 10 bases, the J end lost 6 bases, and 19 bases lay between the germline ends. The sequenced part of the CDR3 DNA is TGTGCCACGAAAGGTGGAAGGGTAAGTCAGCCC. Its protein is CATKGGRVSQP. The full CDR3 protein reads CATKGGRVSQPQHF.

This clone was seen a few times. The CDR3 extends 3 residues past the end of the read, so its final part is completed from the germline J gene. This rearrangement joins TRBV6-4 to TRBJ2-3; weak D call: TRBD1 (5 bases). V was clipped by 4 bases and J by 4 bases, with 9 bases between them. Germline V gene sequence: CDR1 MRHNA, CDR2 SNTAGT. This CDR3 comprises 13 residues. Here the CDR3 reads CASSAQGPDTQYF. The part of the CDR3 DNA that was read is TGTGCCAGCAGTGCCCAGGGCCCAGATACG.

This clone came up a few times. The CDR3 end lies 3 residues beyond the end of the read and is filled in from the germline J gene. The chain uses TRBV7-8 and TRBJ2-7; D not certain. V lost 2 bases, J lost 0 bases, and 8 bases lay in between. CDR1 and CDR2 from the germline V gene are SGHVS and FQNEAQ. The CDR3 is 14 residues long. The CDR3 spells CASSLKPPSYEQYF. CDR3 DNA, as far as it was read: TGTGCCAGCAGCTTAAAGCCTCCCTCCTACGAG.

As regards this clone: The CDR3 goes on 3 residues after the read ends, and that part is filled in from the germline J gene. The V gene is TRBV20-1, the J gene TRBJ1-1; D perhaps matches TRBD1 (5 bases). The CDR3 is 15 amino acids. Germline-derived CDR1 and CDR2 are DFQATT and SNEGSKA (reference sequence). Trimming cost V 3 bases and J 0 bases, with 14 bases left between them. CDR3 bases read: TGCAGTGCTAGGTCCCAGGGTCCCATGAACACTGAA. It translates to CSARSQGPMNTE. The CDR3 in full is CSARSQGPMNTEAFF.